These 31 T cell receptor beta chains originate from one sample sequenced in a study of radiotherapy plus CTLA-4 blockade in lung cancer. Sequencing used immunoSEQ multiplex PCR; TCRdb keeps in-frame clones, though not all of them. The sample holds 9,500 to 15,000 clones, 84% seen once. Material: peripheral blood, obtained from a patient treated with radiotherapy plus ipilimumab. The origin of the receptors is a human donor with non-small cell lung cancer that progressed on radiotherapy plus ipilimumab.

The chain is built from TRBV4-3 and TRBJ1-6; D unresolved. V lost 0 bases to trimming and J lost 14 bases, with 11 bases between them. The length of the CDR3 is 13 residues. Germline CDR1 and CDR2: LGHNA and YSLEER. CDR3 DNA sequence: TGCGCCAGCAGCCAAGATTTGACCAACTCCCTCCACTTT. Translated: CASSQDLTNSLHF.

The gene calls are TRBV10-3 and TRBJ1-1, with 11 bases fitting TRBD1. Germline trimming cut 6 bases from V and 6 bases from J; bases unmatched to any gene: 6. Germline V gene sequence: CDR1 ENHRY, CDR2 SYGVKD. CDR3 length: 14 amino acids. The CDR3 here is CAIRTGTGGPEAFF. As DNA, the CDR3 is TGTGCCATCAGAACCGGGACAGGGGGACCTGAAGCTTTCTTT.

The chain recombines TRBV7-2 with TRBJ2-1; either TRBD1 or TRBD2 may supply D (6 bases each). V lost 1 base and J lost 0, with 10 bases in between. CDR1 is SGHTA, CDR2 FQGNSA, per germline. This CDR3 has 16 residues. The CDR3 DNA sequence: TGTGCCAGCAGCTTAGGGGGGGCCGTCTCCTACAATGAGCAGTTCTTC. Residues: CASSLGGAVSYNEQFF. The full variable domain, rest sourced from reference TRBV7-2 and TRBJ2-1, is GAGVSQSPSNKVTEKGKDVELRCDPISGHTALYWYRQSLGQGLEFLIYFQGNSAPDKSGLPSDRFSAERTGGSVSTLTIQRTQQEDSAVYLCASSLGGAVSYNEQFFGPGTRLTVL.

The gene calls are TRBV18 and TRBJ2-7, with 8 bases matching TRBD1. The CDR3 spans 15 residues. The germline V gene encodes CDR1 KGHSH and CDR2 LQKENI. V gave up 0 bases and J gave up 6 bases; unmatched junction bases: 7. CDR3 sequence reads: CASSPPSHRGTEQYF. In nucleotides, the CDR3 is TGTGCCAGCTCACCACCGAGTCACAGGGGGACCGAGCAGTACTTC.

This chain connects TRBV10-3 to TRBJ2-7, with 12 nucleotides matching TRBD1. V dropped 2 bases and J dropped 6; count of bases not matched to a gene: 8. The length of the CDR3 is 16 residues. Germline CDR1 and CDR2: ENHRY and SYGVKD. Written as DNA, the CDR3 is TGTGCCATCAGTGAGCGGACCGGGACAGGGGGCTCCGAGCAGTACTTC. It specifies CAISERTGTGGSEQYF.

The V gene is TRBV11-2, the J gene TRBJ1-2; D gene ambiguous. The V and J ends lost 2 bases and 1 base respectively, with 14 bases between them. This CDR3 is built from 16 residues. Germline V gene lookup returns CDR1 SGHAT and CDR2 FQNNGV. The CDR3 loop reads CASSLNSQTYNYGYTF. The CDR3 region has the DNA TGTGCCAGCAGCTTAAACTCGCAGACCTATAACTATGGCTACACCTTC.

The sample holds a few counts of this clone. The chain uses TRBV6-1 and TRBJ1-3; D gene uncertain. Germline values: CDR1 MNHNS, CDR2 SASEGT. This CDR3 region has 13 residues. The V end lost 3 bases, the J end lost 4 bases, and 7 bases lay between the germline ends. In DNA form, the CDR3 reads TGTGCCAGCAGTGATCTGAGGGGAAACACCATATATTTT. As protein: CASSDLRGNTIYF.

V usage is TRBV5-1 and J usage is TRBJ2-1; 9 bases are a match to TRBD2. The CDR3 covers 19 residues. Germline CDR1 and CDR2: SGHRS and YFSETQ. Trimming removed 3 bases from V and 4 bases from J; junction bases left unmatched: 17. The DNA for the CDR3 is TGCGCCAGCAGCTCAGGACACGCGGGGGGGCCTACTACTTACAATGAGCAGTTCTTC. Translating it yields CASSSGHAGGPTTYNEQFF.

The chain links TRBV14 to TRBJ2-6, with 8 positions matching TRBD1. Germline values: CDR1 SGHDN, CDR2 FVKESK. The CDR3 loop spans 15 amino acids. V was clipped by 4 bases and J by 3 bases; unmatched bases: 2. This chain's CDR3 is CASSPTGVGANVLTF. Here the CDR3 DNA reads TGTGCCAGCAGCCCGACAGGGGTTGGGGCCAACGTCCTGACTTTC.

V usage is TRBV4-1 and J usage is TRBJ2-7, with a weak D call TRBD2 (7 bases). The germline CDR1 and CDR2 sequences are MGHRA and YSYEKL. V lost 0 bases and J lost 0, with 18 bases in between. This CDR3 contains 18 residues. The CDR3 loop reads CASSQEEIGGAHSYEQYF. The CDR3 DNA is TGCGCCAGCAGCCAAGAGGAAATTGGGGGGGCTCACTCCTACGAGCAGTACTTC.

This chain uses TRBV19 with TRBJ1-2; the D gene is possibly TRBD1 (5 bases). This CDR3 comprises 13 residues. Trimming removed 7 bases from V and 2 bases from J, with 11 bases in between. Germline loops: CDR1 LNHDA, CDR2 SQIVND (reference sequence). CDR3 nucleotides: TGTGCCAGTACTCGGGAGGGGAACTATGGCTACACCTTC. Protein sequence: CASTREGNYGYTF.

The rearrangement joins TRBV19 to TRBJ1-5; D is ambiguous. Germline CDR1 reads LNHDA; CDR2 reads SQIVND (reference sequence). V lost 7 bases and J 0 bases, leaving 7 bases between the germline ends. The CDR3 totals 13 residues. CDR3 residues: CASNHGSNQPQHF. The CDR3 coding sequence is TGTGCCAGTAACCATGGTAGCAATCAGCCCCAGCATTTT.

The rearrangement links TRBV7-8 to TRBJ2-5; 11 bases map to TRBD2. The ends lost 3 bases at V and 1 base at J; junction bases unmatched: 1. The CDR3 is 15 amino acids. Germline values: CDR1 SGHVS, CDR2 FQNEAQ. CDR3 DNA sequence: TGTGCCAGCAGCTTGACTAGCGGGGCCCAAGAGACCCAGTACTTC. It codes for CASSLTSGAQETQYF.

The V call is TRBV5-1, the J call TRBJ2-4, with 7 bases fitting TRBD2. The CDR3 has 14 amino acids. V gave up 4 bases and J gave up 8 bases; unmatched junction bases: 9. CDR1 is SGHRS and CDR2 is YFSETQ in the germline V gene. The CDR3 here is CASSPRGGFDIQYF. In DNA form, the CDR3 reads TGCGCCAGCAGCCCCCGGGGAGGGTTCGACATTCAGTACTTC.

This sequence joins TRBV18 and TRBJ2-5; D call uncertain. The length of the CDR3 is 11 residues. CDR1 KGHSH and CDR2 LQKENI come from the germline V gene. The V gene lost 6 bases and the J gene lost 4 bases, with 6 bases spanning the gap. DNA for the CDR3: TGTGCCAGCTCGGCAGTAGAGACCCAGTACTTC. This encodes CASSAVETQYF. The full variable domain, completed using reference TRBV18 and TRBJ2-5, is NAGVMQNPRHLVRRRGQEARLRCSPMKGHSHVYWYRQLPEEGLKFMVYLQKENIIDESGMPKERFSAEFPKEGPSILRIQQVVRGDSAAYFCASSAVETQYFGPGTRLLVL.

The gene calls are TRBV7-8 and TRBJ1-5; no clear D gene. Germline V gene data show CDR1 as SGHVS and CDR2 as FQNEAQ. V was clipped by 0 bases and J by 4 bases, with 4 bases between them. This CDR3 is built from 13 residues. The CDR3 region has the DNA TGTGCCAGCAGCTTAGCACAGAATCAGCCCCAGCATTTT. It yields the protein CASSLAQNQPQHF.

The CDR3 bases are TGTGCCAGCAGTTACTGGGAAGGCTCTGGAAACACCATATATTTT. Translation: CASSYWEGSGNTIYF. The chain has TRBV6-6 and TRBJ1-3; no definite D call. The CDR3 length is 15 residues. Deletions cut 1 base from V and 0 bases from J, with 7 bases between. From germline, CDR1 is MNHNY and CDR2 SVGAGI (reference sequence).

The chain couples TRBV7-9 to TRBJ2-3, with D possibly being TRBD1 or TRBD2 (5 bases each). From germline, CDR1 is SEHNR and CDR2 FQNEAQ (reference sequence). Between the trimmed V and J ends, which lost 5 bases and 13 bases, there was a span of 16 bases. The CDR3 consists of 12 residues. CDR3: CASSPGTTFKYF. As DNA, the CDR3 is TGTGCCAGCAGCCCCGGGACGACCTTTAAGTATTTT.

This clone was detected only once. The chain couples TRBV7-2 to TRBJ1-3; D unresolved. The V end was cut by 5 bases, the J end by 4 bases, with 12 bases between. Per the germline V gene, CDR1 is SGHTA and CDR2 is FQGNSA. CDR3 length: 14 amino acids. CDR3 region: CASSPNGVGNTIYF. The CDR3 nucleotides are TGTGCCAGCAGCCCTAATGGGGTCGGAAACACCATATATTTT.

J is TRBJ2-1 and V is TRBV5-1, with 9 bases lining up with TRBD2. Trimming cost V 4 bases and J 8 bases; bases outside gene matches: 10. CDR3 length equals 15 residues. The germline gives CDR1 SGHRS, CDR2 YFSETQ. The CDR3 nucleotides read TGCGCCAGCAGCCGAGACGCGGGGGGGCCTTATGAGCAGTTCTTC. Translated: CASSRDAGGPYEQFF.

This chain links TRBV2 with TRBJ2-2; D is uncertain. There are 15 residues in the CDR3. Trimming removed 3 bases from V and 4 bases from J, with 12 bases in between. CDR1 SNHLY and CDR2 FYNNEI come from the germline V gene. The CDR3 spells CASSEKGFSTGELFF. CDR3 in DNA: TGTGCCAGCAGTGAGAAAGGCTTCAGCACCGGGGAGCTGTTTTTT.

CDR3 region: CASSLPGGYGYTF. DNA for the CDR3: TGTGCCAGCAGTTTACCAGGGGGCTATGGCTACACCTTC. This chain uses TRBV28 with TRBJ1-2; 7 bases are shared with TRBD1. This CDR3 contains 13 residues. V lost 2 bases and J lost 4; bases outside the gene matches: 1. Looked up from germline, CDR1 is MDHEN and CDR2 is SYDVKM.

The chain combines TRBV21-1 with TRBJ1-1; the table's D call TRBD1 went unverified against the DNA. TRBV21-1 is a documented pseudogene. This CDR3 contains 14 residues. CDR3 in DNA: TGTGCCAGCAGCAAATCTGAGGGGGCGGATGAAGCTTTCTTT. It yields the protein CASSKSEGADEAFF.

The genes are TRBV5-1 and TRBJ1-5; TRBD1 aligns across 10 bases. Germline assignment: CDR1 SGHRS and CDR2 YFSETQ. This CDR3 contains 16 residues. Germline trimming cut 0 bases from V and 4 bases from J; bases unmatched to any gene: 4. The chain's CDR3 is CASSLAPGQGNQPQHF. The CDR3, as DNA: TGCGCCAGCAGCTTGGCCCCGGGACAGGGGAATCAGCCCCAGCATTTT.

As DNA, the CDR3 is TGTGCCAGCAGTCCGGACAGGGGAGGCACTGAAGCTTTCTTT. Translation gives CASSPDRGGTEAFF. V usage is TRBV5-4 and J usage is TRBJ1-1, with 9 bases lining up with TRBD1. CDR3 length: 14 amino acids. CDR1 and CDR2 from the germline V gene are SGHNT and YYREEE (reference sequence). With V trimmed by 5 bases and J by 4 bases, 6 bases remained unmatched.

This rearrangement joins TRBV19 to TRBJ2-1; 7 bases are a match to TRBD1. The ends lost 5 bases at V and 7 bases at J; junction bases unmatched: 11. The germline V gene encodes CDR1 LNHDA and CDR2 SQIVND (reference sequence). The CDR3 is 15 amino acids. CDR3 sequence (DNA): TGTGCCAGTAGTCCACGGCCAAAGGGGGCGAATGAGCAGTTCTTC. Its protein product is CASSPRPKGANEQFF.

This sequence joins TRBV9 and TRBJ2-5; D gene uncertain. This CDR3 comprises 15 residues. V was trimmed by 2 bases and J by 0 bases, leaving 11 bases between them. Germline CDR1 SGDLS, CDR2 YYNGEE. In DNA form, the CDR3 reads TGTGCCAGCAGCGTCGGGCCTGGGTACCAAGAGACCCAGTACTTC. It is translated as CASSVGPGYQETQYF.

This clone showed up just a few times. This chain connects TRBV6-6 to TRBJ2-7; no definite D call. Deletions cut 2 bases from V and 4 bases from J, with 6 bases between. The CDR3 totals 12 residues. CDR1 and CDR2 from the germline V gene are MNHNY and SVGAGI (reference sequence). The CDR3 bases are TGTGCCAGCAGTTACGACTCATACGAGCAGTACTTC. Translated, it gives CASSYDSYEQYF.

The rearrangement joins TRBV4-3 to TRBJ2-5, with 13 nucleotides matching TRBD2. This CDR3 has 17 residues. Per germline, CDR1 LGHNA and CDR2 YSLEER. V shed 1 base, J shed 4 bases, and the junction held 6 bases outside the gene matches. The CDR3 protein is CASSQGFTSGGAETQYF. CDR3 DNA: TGCGCCAGCAGCCAAGGGTTTACTAGCGGGGGGGCAGAGACCCAGTACTTC.

The V call is TRBV15, the J call TRBJ2-5; maybe TRBD2 (6 bases). From germline, CDR1 is LNHNV and CDR2 YYDKDF (reference sequence). CDR3 length equals 16 residues. Trimming took 1 base from V and 4 from J, leaving 16 bases between them. The CDR3 reads CATSRAGDPVGETQYF. CDR3 in DNA: TGTGCCACCAGCAGAGCGGGGGATCCGGTGGGAGAGACCCAGTACTTC.

J is TRBJ1-1 and V is TRBV5-1; D not resolved. Deletions cut 0 bases from V and 0 bases from J, with 3 bases between. CDR3 length equals 13 residues. Looked up from germline, CDR1 is SGHRS and CDR2 is YFSETQ. For the CDR3, the DNA is TGCGCCAGCAGCTTGGAACTGAACACTGAAGCTTTCTTT. Its protein product is CASSLELNTEAFF.